This T cell receptor beta chain was sequenced in a study of identical twins. TCRdb fed the 5' RACE reads into MiXCR, producing one record per CDR3 protein. The repertoire holds more than 1.5 million distinct CDR3 sequences, with about 32% as singletons. CDR3 length: 14 amino acids. Germline V gene data show CDR1 as SNHLY and CDR2 as FYNNEI. Trimming removed 3 bases from V and 5 bases from J, with 10 bases in between. The chain has TRBV2 and TRBJ1-4; the D gene is possibly TRBD1 (5 bases). The clonotype was recovered from a newborn girl in good health. Material: cord blood. The CDR3 DNA follows: TGTGCCAGCAGTGAGGGGCCCTTAAATGAAAAACTGTTTTTT. Its translation: CASSEGPLNEKLFF.